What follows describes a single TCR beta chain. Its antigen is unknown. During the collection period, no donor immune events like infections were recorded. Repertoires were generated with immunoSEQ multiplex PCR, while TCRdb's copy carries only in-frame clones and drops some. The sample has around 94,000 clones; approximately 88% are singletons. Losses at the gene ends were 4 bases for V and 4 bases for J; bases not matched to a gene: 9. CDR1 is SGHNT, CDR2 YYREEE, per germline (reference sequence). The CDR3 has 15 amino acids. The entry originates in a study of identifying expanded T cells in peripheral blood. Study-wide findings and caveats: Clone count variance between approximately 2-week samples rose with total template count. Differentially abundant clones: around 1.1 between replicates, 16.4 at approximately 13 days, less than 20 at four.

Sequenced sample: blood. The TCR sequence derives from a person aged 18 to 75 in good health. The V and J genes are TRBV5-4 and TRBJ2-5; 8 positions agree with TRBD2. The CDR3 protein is CASSLEYAGGETQYF. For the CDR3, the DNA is TGTGCCAGCAGCCTCGAGTACGCGGGAGGAGAGACCCAGTACTTC. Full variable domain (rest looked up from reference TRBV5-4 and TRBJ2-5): ETGVTQSPTHLIKTRGQQVTLRCSSQSGHNTVSWYQQALGQGPQFIFQYYREEENGRGNFPPRFSGLQFPNYSSELNVNALELDDSALYLCASSLEYAGGETQYFGPGTRLLVL.